A single sample gave rise to the 4 T cell receptor beta chains below, sequenced in a study of T-cell reconstitution after alpha-beta-depleted transplantation in children (dated by TCRdb to about 2016). The treatment or condition label corresponds to: allogeneic hematopoietic cell transplantation with graft depleted of TCRalphabeta T cells and CD19 B cells. Preparation of the library involved PCR. Sequencing was performed on an Illumina HiSeq 2500. Molecular barcoding was employed in the preparation of TCR libraries, with unique molecular identifiers being used to normalize TCRbeta repertoire quantification. Using fastp at Q25 and MiXCR, TCRdb reprocessed the public reads and kept productive beta chains. Each entry is one CDR3 protein sequence, shown with its most common DNA and genes. This sample lists 450,000 to 550,000 distinct CDR3 sequences; 9.5% to 12% were detected once. The ten largest make up approximately 14% of the sample.

Sequenced here: PBMCs, mostly from graft donor cells, sampled 180 days after TCRalphabeta/CD19-depleted stem cell transplant. These receptors all come from a female patient aged 2-9 years who had a stem cell transplant for aplastic anemia, so the T cells may come from the graft donor.

The chain recombines TRBV6-1 with TRBJ2-1, with D uncertain. The germline V and J ends were trimmed by 5 bases and 3 bases, with 14 bases remaining between them. Looked up from germline, CDR1 is MNHNS and CDR2 is SASEGT. The CDR3 totals 15 residues. The CDR3: CASSRARTDYNEQFF. The CDR3 nucleotides read TGTGCCAGCAGTCGAGCTAGGACCGACTACAATGAGCAGTTCTTC.

This clonotype was detected a few times. J is TRBJ1-1 and V is TRBV12-3 or TRBV12-4; a possible D gene is TRBD1 (5 bases). The CDR3 length is 11 residues. With 5 bases removed from V and 8 bases from J, the gap between germline ends came to 9 bases. CDR3 residues: CASSAQAEAFF. CDR3 nucleotides: TGTGCCAGCAGTGCACAGGCAGAAGCTTTCTTT.

The chain recombines TRBV18 with TRBJ2-7; perhaps TRBD1 as D (5 bases). V was trimmed by 5 bases and J by 5 bases, leaving 10 bases between them. The CDR3 loop spans 12 amino acids. Germline CDR1 reads KGHSH; CDR2 reads LQKENI. The CDR3 DNA reads TGTGCCAGCTCAATAACAGGAGACGAGCAGTACTTC. Translated: CASSITGDEQYF.

This clonotype turned up a few times. The chain employs TRBV7-9 and TRBJ2-1; D ambiguous. V shed 5 bases and J shed 6 bases, with 11 bases lying between them. CDR1 is SEHNR, CDR2 FQNEAQ, per germline (reference sequence). This CDR3 has 13 residues. Here the CDR3 reads CASSPILGNEQFF. DNA for the CDR3: TGTGCCAGCAGCCCTATTCTAGGCAATGAGCAGTTCTTC.